These 14 T cell receptor beta chains share one sample of origin, sequenced in a study of T-cell reconstitution after alpha-beta-depleted transplantation in children. Unique molecular identifiers were built into the TCRbeta library. MiXCR, applied by TCRdb to the PCR reads, yields one record per CDR3 protein. The table has about a million distinct CDR3 sequences, about 30% seen once. The sequencing here drew on PBMCs, mostly from graft donor cells, taken 360 days after TCRalphabeta/CD19-depleted stem cell transplant. The receptors originated from a boy younger than two who had a stem cell transplant for SCID, so the T cells may come from the graft donor.

This clonotype was seen only a few times. The gene calls are TRBV20-1 and TRBJ1-4; a possible D gene is TRBD1 (5 bases). The V end lost 0 bases, the J end lost 0 bases, and 17 bases lay between the germline ends. CDR1 is DFQATT, CDR2 SNEGSKA, per germline (reference sequence). This CDR3 has 18 amino acids. CDR3 protein: CSAREGPRIHATNEKLFF. The DNA for the CDR3 is TGCAGTGCTAGAGAGGGACCGAGGATACACGCAACTAATGAAAAACTGTTTTTT.

This clonotype turned up a few times. The chain uses TRBV28 and TRBJ2-3; unclear D gene. Germline CDR1 and CDR2: MDHEN and SYDVKM. Trimming stripped 4 bases from V and 2 bases from J, with 19 bases between. This CDR3 region has 17 residues. The CDR3 is CASSSFQLLRHTDTQYF. CDR3 coding DNA: TGTGCCAGCAGTTCCTTCCAACTCCTACGACACACAGATACGCAGTATTTT. Based on the CDR3 plus reference TRBV28 and TRBJ2-3, the full variable domain is DVKVTQSSRYLVKRTGEKVFLECVQDMDHENMFWYRQDPGLGLRLIYFSYDVKMKEKGDIPEGYSVSREKKERFSLILESASTNQTSMYLCASSSFQLLRHTDTQYFGPGTRLTVL.

This clonotype was seen more than once but under ten times. V and J are TRBV6-1 and TRBJ1-1; a possible D gene is TRBD1 (5 bases). V gave up 2 bases and J gave up 5 bases, with 12 bases separating them. CDR1 and CDR2 from the germline V gene are MNHNS and SASEGT. The CDR3 covers 14 residues. The CDR3 region is CASSETQGWTEAFF. CDR3 bases: TGTGCCAGCAGTGAAACGCAGGGATGGACTGAAGCTTTCTTT.

This clonotype was seen more than once but under ten times. This chain uses TRBV28 with TRBJ1-2; D is perhaps TRBD1 (6 bases). The CDR3 covers 13 residues. Germline loops: CDR1 MDHEN, CDR2 SYDVKM. The V end lost 4 bases, the J end lost 8 bases, and 14 bases lay between the germline ends. Here the CDR3 DNA reads TGTGCCAGCAGTTCAGGGGTGATGGTCGGCTACACCTTC. Amino acid sequence: CASSSGVMVGYTF.

The chain couples TRBV20-1 to TRBJ1-1; D is perhaps TRBD1 (5 bases). CDR1 is DFQATT, CDR2 SNEGSKA, per germline (reference sequence). This CDR3 comprises 14 residues. Deletions cut 5 bases from V and 3 bases from J, with 16 bases between. The DNA of the CDR3 is TGCAGTGCTGGGGCTCGGGGGGTTTACACTGAAGCTTTCTTT. It yields the protein CSAGARGVYTEAFF.

This clonotype has more than one count but fewer than ten. This sequence joins TRBV19 and TRBJ1-1; the match to TRBD1 covers 9 bases. J gave up 4 bases and V 3 bases, and 9 bases lay outside the gene matches. The CDR3 loop spans 16 amino acids. Germline values: CDR1 LNHDA, CDR2 SQIVND (reference sequence). This CDR3 reads CASSIAHRGLGTEAFF. The CDR3 DNA reads as TGTGCCAGTAGTATCGCCCACAGGGGGCTAGGCACTGAAGCTTTCTTT. The variable domain in full, with the rest retrieved from reference TRBV19 and TRBJ1-1, is DGGITQSPKYLFRKEGQNVTLSCEQNLNHDAMYWYRQDPGQGLRLIYYSQIVNDFQKGDIAEGYSVSREKKESFPLTVTSAQKNPTAFYLCASSIAHRGLGTEAFFGQGTRLTVV.

This clonotype was counted ten times or more. V and J are TRBV7-9 and TRBJ2-1; tentatively, D is TRBD1 or TRBD2 (5 bases each). Trimming cost V 5 bases and J 1 base, with 15 bases left between them. CDR3 length: 16 residues. Germline V gives CDR1 SEHNR, CDR2 FQNEAQ (reference sequence). The CDR3 coding sequence is TGTGCCAGCAGCCCCCGGGACGGAACATCCTACAATGAGCAGTTCTTC. It yields the protein CASSPRDGTSYNEQFF.

The chain carries TRBV3-1 and TRBJ2-7; 10 nucleotides match TRBD2. The CDR3 loop spans 15 amino acids. The germline V gene encodes CDR1 LGHDT and CDR2 YNNKEL (reference sequence). The V and J ends lost 3 bases and 0 bases, in that order; junction bases with no gene match: 2. CDR3: CASSQGLANSYEQYF. DNA for the CDR3: TGTGCCAGCAGCCAGGGACTAGCGAACTCCTACGAGCAGTACTTC.

This clonotype has a handful of counts. CDR3 amino acids: CSVDGRRETQYF. The DNA of the CDR3 is TGCAGCGTTGACGGCAGACGAGAGACCCAGTACTTC. The chain uses TRBV29-1 and TRBJ2-5, with D unresolved. The V gene's germline CDR1 is SQVTM and CDR2 ANQGSEA. V was clipped by 3 bases and J by 4 bases, with 9 bases between them. The CDR3 is 12 residues long.

This sequence joins TRBV6-5 and TRBJ1-4, with no clear D. This CDR3 is 19 amino acids long. V was cut by 2 bases and J by 0 bases, with 19 bases left in between. The germline V gene encodes CDR1 MNHEY and CDR2 SVGAGI. CDR3: CASSYLRPGVFATNEKLFF. In DNA form, the CDR3 reads TGTGCCAGCAGTTACCTCCGACCCGGAGTCTTTGCAACTAATGAAAAACTGTTTTTT.

This clonotype has only a few counts. V is TRBV7-9 and J is TRBJ2-1, with 8 bases lining up with TRBD2. The CDR3 loop spans 15 amino acids. The trim removed 3 bases at V and 4 bases at J, leaving 5 bases unmatched. CDR1 and CDR2 (germline): SEHNR, FQNEAQ (reference sequence). CDR3 DNA sequence: TGTGCCAGCAGCTTGGTGCGGGGGGTTTACAATGAGCAGTTCTTC. Translation gives CASSLVRGVYNEQFF.

This clonotype was seen only a few times. The rearrangement joins TRBV4-1 to TRBJ2-3; D is perhaps TRBD1 or TRBD2 (6 bases each). V lost 1 base and J 0 bases, leaving 11 bases between the germline ends. This CDR3 has 16 amino acids. The germline V gene encodes CDR1 MGHRA and CDR2 YSYEKL. CDR3 amino acids: CASSQGPGASTDTQYF. In DNA, the CDR3 is TGCGCCAGCAGCCAAGGTCCGGGGGCTAGCACAGATACGCAGTATTTT.

This chain uses TRBV5-1 with TRBJ1-5; D is possibly TRBD1 (5 bases). The V and J ends lost 4 bases and 9 bases respectively, with 14 bases between them. The CDR3 is made up of 13 amino acids. Germline-derived CDR1 and CDR2 are SGHRS and YFSETQ. The CDR3 sequence: CASSHQGTGPQHF. The DNA for the CDR3 is TGCGCCAGCAGCCATCAGGGAACCGGGCCCCAGCATTTT. Looking up the rest from reference TRBV5-1 and TRBJ1-5 gives the full variable domain: KAGVTQTPRYLIKTRGQQVTLSCSPISGHRSVSWYQQTPGQGLQFLFEYFSETQRNKGNFPGRFSGRQFSNSRSEMNVSTLELGDSALYLCASSHQGTGPQHFGDGTRLSIL.

This chain uses TRBV10-3 with TRBJ2-2, with 11 bases lining up with TRBD1. V shed 5 bases, J shed 6 bases, and the junction held 8 bases outside the gene matches. Germline V CDR1 and CDR2: ENHRY, SYGVKD. The CDR3 has 16 residues. CDR3 residues: CAISLRTGGQAGELFF. CDR3 DNA: TGTGCCATCAGTCTCCGGACAGGGGGCCAGGCCGGGGAGCTGTTTTTT.